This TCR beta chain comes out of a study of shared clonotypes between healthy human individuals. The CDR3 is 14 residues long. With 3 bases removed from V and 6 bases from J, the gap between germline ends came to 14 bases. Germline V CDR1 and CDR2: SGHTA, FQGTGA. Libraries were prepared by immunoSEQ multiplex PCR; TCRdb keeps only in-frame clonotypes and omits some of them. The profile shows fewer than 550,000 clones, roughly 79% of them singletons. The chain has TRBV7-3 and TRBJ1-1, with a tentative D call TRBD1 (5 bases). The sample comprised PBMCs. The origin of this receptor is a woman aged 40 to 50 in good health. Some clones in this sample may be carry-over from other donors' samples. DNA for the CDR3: TGTGCCAGCAGCTTGGGGCCAGGTACCGCTGAAGCTTTCTTT. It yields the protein CASSLGPGTAEAFF.